This T cell receptor (beta chain) was recorded in a study of blood T cell repertoires in COVID-19. On the study more broadly: The United States, Italy and Spain provided the acute and convalescent COVID-19 samples. Nucleic acid was either cDNA or gDNA, and it came from T cells, B-cell-depleted T cells, or PBMCs.

This clone was picked up many times. J was trimmed by 7 bases and V by 0 bases; bases with no gene match: 9. The germline V gene has CDR1 GTSNPN and CDR2 SVGIG (reference sequence). The CDR3 has 16 residues. In the original analysis: Estimation of nucleated cell counts was performed using reference gene primer amplification. Measured with immunoSEQ multiplex PCR; TCRdb has only the in-frame clones, and not every one. V, J and clone size are those of that table, while D and trimming were read from the DNA. Among approximately 260,000 clones listed, 82% were seen once. Material for sequencing was peripheral blood. The clonotype originates from a woman in her sixties or seventies with active or convalescent COVID-19. The J gene is TRBJ2-2, the V gene TRBV30; 9 bases align to TRBD2. CDR3 coding DNA: TGTGCCTGGAGTGTAAGTGCTAGCGGGGACAGCGGGGAGCTGTTTTTT. The encoded protein is CAWSVSASGDSGELFF.